Described below is a single T cell receptor (beta chain) sequence and its context. The ends were cut back, 6 bases at V and 1 base at J, with 13 bases in the middle. The CDR3 length is 14 residues. Per germline, CDR1 MNHNY and CDR2 SVGAGI (reference sequence). The data are from a study of cytomegalovirus exposure and HLA in healthy donors. In nominal health when sampled, donors likely had unrecorded immune exposures nonetheless. PCR amplification relied on 60 Vbeta primers (plus 13 Jbeta primers). Method: immunoSEQ multiplex PCR; TCRdb's copy keeps in-frame clones and lacks some. The data hold hundreds of thousands of clones, with about 79% observed a single time.

The V call is TRBV6-6, the J call TRBJ2-7; TRBD2 is a possible D gene (6 bases). Sequenced: PBMCs. The clonotype comes from a male donor in good health and CMV-seronegative. CDR3 amino acids: CASRGWGRSYEQYF. The CDR3 DNA reads TGTGCCAGCAGAGGGTGGGGGAGGTCCTACGAGCAGTACTTC.